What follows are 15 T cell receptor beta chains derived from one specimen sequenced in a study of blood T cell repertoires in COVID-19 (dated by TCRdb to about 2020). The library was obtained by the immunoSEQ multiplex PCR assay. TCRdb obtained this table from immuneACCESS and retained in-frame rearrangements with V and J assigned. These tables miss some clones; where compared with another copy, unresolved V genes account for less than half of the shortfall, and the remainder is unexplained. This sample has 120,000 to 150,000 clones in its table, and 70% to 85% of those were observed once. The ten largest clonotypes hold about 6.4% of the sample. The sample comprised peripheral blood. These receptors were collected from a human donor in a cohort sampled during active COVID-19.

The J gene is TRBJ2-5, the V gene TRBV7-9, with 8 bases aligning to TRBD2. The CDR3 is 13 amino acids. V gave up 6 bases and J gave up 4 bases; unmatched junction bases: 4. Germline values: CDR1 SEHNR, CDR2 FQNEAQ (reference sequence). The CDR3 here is CASRLLAGETQYF. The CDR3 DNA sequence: TGTGCCAGCAGACTGCTAGCGGGAGAGACCCAGTACTTC.

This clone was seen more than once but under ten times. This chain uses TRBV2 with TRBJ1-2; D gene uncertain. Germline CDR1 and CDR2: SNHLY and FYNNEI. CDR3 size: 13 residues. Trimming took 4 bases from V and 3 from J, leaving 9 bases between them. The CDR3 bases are TGTGCCAGCAGTGCAGGCAGCTACTATGGCTACACCTTC. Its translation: CASSAGSYYGYTF.

The CDR3 loop reads CASSSMGGDSTDTQYF. The CDR3 DNA follows: TGTGCCAGCAGCTCCATGGGGGGGGATAGCACAGATACGCAGTATTTT. This chain links TRBV7-2 with TRBJ2-3; 7 bases fit TRBD2. The germline gives CDR1 SGHTA, CDR2 FQGNSA. With 4 bases clipped from V and 0 bases from J, the junction kept 7 bases outside the gene matches. The CDR3 runs to 16 residues.

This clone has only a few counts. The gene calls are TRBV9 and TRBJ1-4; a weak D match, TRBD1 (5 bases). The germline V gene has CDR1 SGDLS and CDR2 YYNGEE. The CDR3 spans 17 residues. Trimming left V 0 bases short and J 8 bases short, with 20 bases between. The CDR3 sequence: CASSVGGSGGKGEKLFF. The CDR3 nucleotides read TGTGCCAGCAGCGTAGGAGGGTCCGGGGGGAAGGGGGAAAAACTGTTTTTT. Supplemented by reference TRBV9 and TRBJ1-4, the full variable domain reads DSGVTQTPKHLITATGQRVTLRCSPRSGDLSVYWYQQSLDQGLQFLIQYYNGEERAKGNILERFSAQQFPDLHSELNLSSLELGDSALYFCASSVGGSGGKGEKLFFGSGTQLSVL.

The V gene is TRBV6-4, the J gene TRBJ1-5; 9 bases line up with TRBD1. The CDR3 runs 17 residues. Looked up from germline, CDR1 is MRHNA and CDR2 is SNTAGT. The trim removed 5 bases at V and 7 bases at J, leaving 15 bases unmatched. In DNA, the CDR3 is TGTGCCAGCAGTACCACTCCGGGACAGGGAGGGGAACAGCCCCAGCATTTT. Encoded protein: CASSTTPGQGGEQPQHF.

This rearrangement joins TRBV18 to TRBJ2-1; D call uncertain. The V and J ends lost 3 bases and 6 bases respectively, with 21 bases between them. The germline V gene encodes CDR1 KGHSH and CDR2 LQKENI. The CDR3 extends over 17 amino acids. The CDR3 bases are TGTGCCAGCTCACCTCGGGTAGCCGAGGTGTCGGGCAATGAGCAGTTCTTC. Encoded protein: CASSPRVAEVSGNEQFF.

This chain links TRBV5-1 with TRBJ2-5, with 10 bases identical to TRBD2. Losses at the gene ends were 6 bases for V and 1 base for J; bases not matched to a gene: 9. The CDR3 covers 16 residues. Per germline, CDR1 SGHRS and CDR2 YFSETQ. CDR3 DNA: TGCGCCAGCAACGCCGGAACTAGCGGGGCCCAAGAGACCCAGTACTTC. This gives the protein CASNAGTSGAQETQYF.

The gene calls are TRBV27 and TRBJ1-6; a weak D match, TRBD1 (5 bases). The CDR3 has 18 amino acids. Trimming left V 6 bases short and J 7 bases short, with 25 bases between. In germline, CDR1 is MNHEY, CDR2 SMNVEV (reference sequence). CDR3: CASSSSGTYRFSNSPLHF. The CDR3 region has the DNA TGTGCCAGCAGCTCCAGCGGGACCTACCGATTTTCGAATTCACCCCTCCACTTT.

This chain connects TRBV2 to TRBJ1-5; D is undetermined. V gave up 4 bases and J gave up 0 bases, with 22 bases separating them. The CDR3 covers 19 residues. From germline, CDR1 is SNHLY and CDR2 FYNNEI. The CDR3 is CASSGLKVSRSYSNQPQHF. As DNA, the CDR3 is TGTGCCAGCAGTGGGTTAAAAGTCTCCCGGTCATATAGCAATCAGCCCCAGCATTTT. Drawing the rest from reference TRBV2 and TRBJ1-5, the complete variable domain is EPEVTQTPSHQVTQMGQEVILRCVPISNHLYFYWYRQILGQKVEFLVSFYNNEISEKSEIFDDQFSVERPDGSNFTLKIRSTKLEDSAMYFCASSGLKVSRSYSNQPQHFGDGTRLSIL.

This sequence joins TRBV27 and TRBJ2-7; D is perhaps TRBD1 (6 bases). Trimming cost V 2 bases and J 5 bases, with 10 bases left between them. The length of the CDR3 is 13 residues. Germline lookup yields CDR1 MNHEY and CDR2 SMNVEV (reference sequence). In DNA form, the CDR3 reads TGTGCCAGCAGTTTAAGACAGGACCACGAGCAGTACTTC. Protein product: CASSLRQDHEQYF.

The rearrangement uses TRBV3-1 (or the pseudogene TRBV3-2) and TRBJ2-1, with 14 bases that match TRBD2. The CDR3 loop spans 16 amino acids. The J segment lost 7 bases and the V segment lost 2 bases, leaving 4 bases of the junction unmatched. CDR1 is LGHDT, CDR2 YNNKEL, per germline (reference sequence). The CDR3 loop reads CASSQRTSGGSNEQFF. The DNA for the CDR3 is TGTGCCAGCAGCCAAAGGACTAGCGGGGGGTCGAATGAGCAGTTCTTC.

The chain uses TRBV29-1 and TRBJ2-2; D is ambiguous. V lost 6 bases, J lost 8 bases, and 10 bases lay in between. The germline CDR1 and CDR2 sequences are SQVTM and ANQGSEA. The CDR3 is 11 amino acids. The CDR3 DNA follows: TGCAGCGTGGAGAAATCTGGGGAGCTGTTTTTT. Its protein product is CSVEKSGELFF.

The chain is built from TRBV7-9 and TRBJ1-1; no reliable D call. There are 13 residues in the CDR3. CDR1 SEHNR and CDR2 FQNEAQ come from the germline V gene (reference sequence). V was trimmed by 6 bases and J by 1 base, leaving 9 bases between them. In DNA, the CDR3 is TGTGCCAGCAGGTCGGGAGAGAACACTGAAGCTTTCTTT. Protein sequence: CASRSGENTEAFF.

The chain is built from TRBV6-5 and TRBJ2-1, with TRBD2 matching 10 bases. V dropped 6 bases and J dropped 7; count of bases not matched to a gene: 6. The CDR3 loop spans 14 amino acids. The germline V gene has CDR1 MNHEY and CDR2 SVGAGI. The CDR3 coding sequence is TGTGCCAGCAGAGGGCTAGCGGGGGTAAATGAGCAGTTCTTC. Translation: CASRGLAGVNEQFF.

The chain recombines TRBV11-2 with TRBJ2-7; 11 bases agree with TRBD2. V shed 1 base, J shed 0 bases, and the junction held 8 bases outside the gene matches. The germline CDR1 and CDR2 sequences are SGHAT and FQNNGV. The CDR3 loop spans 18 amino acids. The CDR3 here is CASSLAPLAGGLSYEQYF. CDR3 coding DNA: TGTGCCAGCAGCTTAGCCCCCCTAGCGGGGGGCCTCTCCTACGAGCAGTACTTC.